This T cell receptor (beta chain) was sequenced during a study of blood T cell repertoires in COVID-19. Assay: immunoSEQ multiplex PCR; the TCRdb copy retains only in-frame clones and omits some. Of roughly 150,000 clones listed, approximately 80% are singletons. This clone has a single count. CDR1 is SNHLY and CDR2 is FYNNEI in the germline V gene. V lost 10 bases and J lost 0; bases outside the gene matches: 5. The CDR3 consists of 14 residues. The sample comprised PBMCs or T cells enriched from blood (not recorded which). The chain carries TRBV2 and TRBJ2-2, with 7 bases lining up with TRBD2. The receptor's source is a man in his sixties or seventies who had been exposed to COVID-19. CDR3: CATRLAPNTGELFF. In DNA, the CDR3 is TGTGCCACTAGACTAGCTCCGAACACCGGGGAGCTGTTTTTT.